Described below is a single T cell receptor beta chain sequence and its context. Its antigen is undetermined. The sample originates from a study of cytomegalovirus exposure and HLA in healthy donors. Study summary: A subsequent analysis stated that the 100 to 150 validation repertoires were run on the same platform as the roughly 670 first-cohort repertoires. The study, taken as a whole, reports: Rarity marked most TCR sequences, yet some public TCRs occurred in many donors.

Germline V gives CDR1 MNHEY, CDR2 SVGAGI. The CDR3 is 12 residues long. V was trimmed by 7 bases and J by 9 bases, leaving 13 bases between them. Generated by immunoSEQ multiplex PCR, the TCRdb table keeps only in-frame clones and is missing some. The data hold roughly 200,000 clones, with around nine tenths observed a single time. The sequence derives from a young man in good health and CMV-seropositive. This chain links TRBV6-5 with TRBJ2-1; possibly TRBD2 for D (7 bases). The sequenced sample consisted of PBMCs. CDR3 DNA sequence: TGTGCCAGCACTAGGGGGAGGGGTGAGCAGTTCTTC. Translated: CASTRGRGEQFF.